These 7 T cell receptor beta chains were sequenced from one sample in a study of T cell responses to AZD1222 COVID-19 vaccine. Assay: immunoSEQ multiplex PCR; the TCRdb copy retains only in-frame clones and omits some. The data show roughly 180,000 clones, 80% to 90% seen once. Sequences were derived from peripheral blood, sampled on day 0 of AZD1222 vaccination. The source is an adult in good health.

The CDR3 DNA is TGCGCCAGCAGCGAGCGTACTAGCTATTTAACCGGGGAGCTGTTTTTT. Translated: CASSERTSYLTGELFF. The chain couples TRBV4-1 to TRBJ2-2, with D possibly matching TRBD2 (6 bases). The CDR3 is 16 residues long. The germline CDR1 and CDR2 sequences are MGHRA and YSYEKL. Trimming cost V 5 bases and J 5 bases, with 18 bases left between them.

V usage is TRBV29-1 and J usage is TRBJ1-2, with a possible D match to TRBD1 (5 bases). CDR1 is SQVTM, CDR2 ANQGSEA, per germline. The CDR3 runs to 10 residues. DNA of the CDR3: TGCAGGGGGGGGAGCGATGGCTACACCTTC. Protein product: CRGGSDGYTF. The full variable domain, in which reference TRBV29-1 and TRBJ1-2 provide the parts outside the CDR3, is SAVISQKPSRDICQRGTSLTIQCQVDSQVTMMFWYRQQPGQSLTLIATANQGSEATYESGFVIDKFPISRPNLTFSTLTVSNMSPEDSSIYLCRGGSDGYTFGSGTRLTVV.

The chain links TRBV2 to TRBJ2-7; D is possibly TRBD1 (6 bases). This CDR3 spans 17 amino acids. The V gene lost 2 bases and the J gene lost 4 bases, with 21 bases spanning the gap. Germline V gives CDR1 SNHLY, CDR2 FYNNEI. The CDR3 sequence: CASSETGIGAEGYEQYF. Here the CDR3 DNA reads TGTGCCAGCAGTGAAACAGGGATAGGGGCTGAAGGTTACGAGCAGTACTTC.

The chain joins TRBV6-5 to TRBJ1-4, with D perhaps matching TRBD1 (6 bases). The CDR3 covers 15 residues. Trimming cost V 2 bases and J 4 bases, with 11 bases left between them. The germline V gene encodes CDR1 MNHEY and CDR2 SVGAGI. The CDR3 nucleotides read TGTGCCAGCAGTTACCTCGGGGGCATTAATGAAAAACTGTTTTTT. Translated, it gives CASSYLGGINEKLFF.

The CDR3 bases are TGCGCCAGCAGTCAGACGGACTCTGGAAACACCATATATTTT. Amino acid sequence: CASSQTDSGNTIYF. The rearrangement links TRBV23-1 to TRBJ1-3; D unclear. TRBV23-1 is an open reading frame, and its role is uncertain. The CDR3 runs to 14 residues. Trimming shortened V by 3 bases and J by 0 bases, and 6 bases separated the two germline ends.

The gene calls are TRBV9 and TRBJ1-2; D unclear. The ends were cut back, 1 base at V and 6 bases at J, with 13 bases in the middle. The germline V gene encodes CDR1 SGDLS and CDR2 YYNGEE. CDR3 length: 14 residues. The DNA for the CDR3 is TGTGCCAGCAGCGTACGGGCTGAGAGTCATGGCTACACCTTC. It specifies CASSVRAESHGYTF.

The chain carries TRBV5-6 and TRBJ1-5; D is possibly TRBD1 (5 bases). The CDR3 runs to 14 residues. Looked up from germline, CDR1 is SGHDT and CDR2 is YYEEEE. Trimming removed 4 bases from V and 5 bases from J, with 13 bases in between. The CDR3 DNA follows: TGTGCCAGCAGCCCCCAGGGTCGGGATCAGCCCCAGCATTTT. Amino acid sequence: CASSPQGRDQPQHF.